This TCR beta chain was identified during a study of T cells in Graves' hyperthyroidism and ophthalmopathy. Whole-study findings and limits: Blood held most thyroid clonotypes expanded above 0.001 frequency.

The V gene's germline CDR1 is SQVTM and CDR2 ANQGSEA. The CDR3 has 13 residues. Regions amplified from RNA transcripts were the TCR beta CDR3 regions. HTBI primers were employed in a first-round RT-PCR of the TCR CDR3. TCRdb reprocessed the multiplex PCR reads with MiXCR, giving one entry per CDR3 protein. Of about 600,000 distinct CDR3 sequences listed, roughly 16% are singletons. Remarks on this clonotype: The antigen remains undetermined. One end of the junction is discordant with germline, which a read error may explain.

With duration under 3 months, ophthalmopathy was active: Clinical Activity Score at least 3, NOSPECS at least 4. PBMCs were derived from approximately 10 ml fresh peripheral blood. V and J are TRBV29-1 and TRBJ1-3; unclear D gene. The TCR was taken from a woman in her thirties or forties with Graves' ophthalmopathy. Material: blood. In nucleotides, the CDR3 is TGCAGCGTTGTTGTAAGCTCTGGAAGCACCATATATTTT. This encodes CSVVVSSGSTIYF. The full variable domain, with the rest looked up from reference TRBV29-1 and TRBJ1-3, is SAVISQKPSRDICQRGTSLTIQCQVDSQVTMMFWYRQQPGQSLTLIATANQGSEATYESGFVIDKFPISRPNLTFSTLTVSNMSPEDSSIYLCSVVVSSGSTIYFGEGSWLTVV.